This TCR beta chain is from a study of somatic mutations in cytotoxic T cells in rheumatoid arthritis. Study background: Patient blood, roughly 31 ml in EDTA, was obtained immediately after diagnosis and prior to the start of any treatment. The authors flow-sorted some V beta antibody-stained T-cell populations at nearly 100% purity, including V beta1+ cells that they sequenced for TCRB.

Study-wide findings and caveats: TRBV07's slight underrepresentation, observed in rheumatoid arthritis patients, lacked adjustment for multiple comparisons.

Profiling relied on immunoSEQ multiplex PCR, and the TCRdb table lists in-frame clones only, not all of them. The table lists approximately 23,000 clones, about 83% of them singletons. This CDR3 has 12 amino acids. CDR1 and CDR2 (germline): LNHDA, SQIVND (reference sequence). Trimming took off 4 bases at V and 3 bases at J, with 7 bases between the two ends. Details on this clone: Its antigen is undetermined.

CD4+ cells and CD8+ cells were each obtained through positive magnetic bead selection, and their purity was assessed by flow cytometry. The sequence came from an adult with rheumatoid arthritis. Sequenced sample: CD8+ T cells sorted from blood. The genes are TRBV19 and TRBJ2-7; D is ambiguous. CDR3 sequence (DNA): TGTGCCAGTAGTAGAGGCGGCTACGAGCAGTACTTC. Encoded protein: CASSRGGYEQYF.